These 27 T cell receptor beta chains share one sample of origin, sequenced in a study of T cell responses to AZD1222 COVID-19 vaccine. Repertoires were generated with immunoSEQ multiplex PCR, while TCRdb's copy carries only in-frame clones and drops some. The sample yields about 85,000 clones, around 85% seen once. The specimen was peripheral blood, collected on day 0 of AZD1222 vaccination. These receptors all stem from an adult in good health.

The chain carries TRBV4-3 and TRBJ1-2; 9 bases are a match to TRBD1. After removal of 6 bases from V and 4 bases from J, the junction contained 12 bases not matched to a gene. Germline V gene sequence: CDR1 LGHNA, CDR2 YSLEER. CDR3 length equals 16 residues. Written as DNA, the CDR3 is TGCGCCAGCAGTCGAGCGCGACAGGGGGAACTCTATGGCTACACCTTC. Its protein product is CASSRARQGELYGYTF.

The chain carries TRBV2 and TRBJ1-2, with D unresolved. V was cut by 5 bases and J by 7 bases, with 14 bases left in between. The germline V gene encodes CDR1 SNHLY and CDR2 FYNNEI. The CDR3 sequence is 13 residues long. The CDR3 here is CASSPEGWAGYTF. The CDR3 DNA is TGTGCCAGCAGTCCCGAAGGGTGGGCTGGCTACACCTTC. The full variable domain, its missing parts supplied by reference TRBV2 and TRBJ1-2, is EPEVTQTPSHQVTQMGQEVILRCVPISNHLYFYWYRQILGQKVEFLVSFYNNEISEKSEIFDDQFSVERPDGSNFTLKIRSTKLEDSAMYFCASSPEGWAGYTFGSGTRLTVV.

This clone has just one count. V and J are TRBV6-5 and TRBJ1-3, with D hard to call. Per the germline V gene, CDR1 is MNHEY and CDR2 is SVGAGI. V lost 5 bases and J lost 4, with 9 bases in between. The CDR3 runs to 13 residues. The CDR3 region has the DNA TGTGCCAGCAGTACGACGCGGGGAAACACCATATATTTT. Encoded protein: CASSTTRGNTIYF.

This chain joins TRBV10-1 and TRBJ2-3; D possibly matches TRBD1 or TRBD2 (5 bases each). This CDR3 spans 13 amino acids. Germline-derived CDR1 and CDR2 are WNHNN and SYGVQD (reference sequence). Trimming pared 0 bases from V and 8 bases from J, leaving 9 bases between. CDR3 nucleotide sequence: TGCGCCAGCAGTGAGTCTCGGGGACGTACGCAGTATTTT. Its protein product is CASSESRGRTQYF.

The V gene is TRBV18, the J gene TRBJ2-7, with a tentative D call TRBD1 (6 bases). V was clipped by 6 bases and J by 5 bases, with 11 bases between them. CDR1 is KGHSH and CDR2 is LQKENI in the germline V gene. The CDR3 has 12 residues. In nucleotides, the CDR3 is TGTGCCAGCTCCTCTAACAGGGACGAGCAGTACTTC. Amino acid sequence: CASSSNRDEQYF.

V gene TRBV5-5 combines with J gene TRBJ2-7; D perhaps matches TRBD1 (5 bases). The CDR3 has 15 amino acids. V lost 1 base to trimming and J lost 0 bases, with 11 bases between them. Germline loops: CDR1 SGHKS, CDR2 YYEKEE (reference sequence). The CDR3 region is CASSLLGQPSYEQYF. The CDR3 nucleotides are TGTGCCAGCAGCTTGCTGGGGCAGCCCTCCTACGAGCAGTACTTC.

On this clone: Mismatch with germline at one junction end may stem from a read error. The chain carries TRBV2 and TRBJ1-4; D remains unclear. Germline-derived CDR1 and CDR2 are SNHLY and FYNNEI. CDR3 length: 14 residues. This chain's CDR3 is CASSSETFNENLFF. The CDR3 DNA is TGTGCCAGCAGCTCAGAAACCTTTAATGAAAATCTGTTTTTT. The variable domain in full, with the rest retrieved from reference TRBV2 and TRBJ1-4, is EPEVTQTPSHQVTQMGQEVILRCVPISNHLYFYWYRQILGQKVEFLVSFYNNEISEKSEIFDDQFSVERPDGSNFTLKIRSTKLEDSAMYFCASSSETFNENLFFGSGTQLSVL.

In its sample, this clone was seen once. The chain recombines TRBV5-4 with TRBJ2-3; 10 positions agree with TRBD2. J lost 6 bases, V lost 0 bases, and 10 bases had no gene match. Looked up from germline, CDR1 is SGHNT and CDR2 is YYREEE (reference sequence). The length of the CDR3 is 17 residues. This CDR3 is CASSLGASGRARDTQYF. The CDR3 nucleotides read TGTGCCAGCAGCTTGGGTGCGAGCGGGAGGGCCAGGGATACGCAGTATTTT.

CDR3 protein: CASSLQGANTEAFF. CDR3 bases: TGTGCCAGCAGCTTACAGGGGGCGAACACTGAAGCTTTCTTT. V usage is TRBV6-5 and J usage is TRBJ1-1, with 9 bases that match TRBD1. Germline lookup yields CDR1 MNHEY and CDR2 SVGAGI. There are 14 residues in the CDR3. After removal of 6 bases from V and 1 base from J, the junction contained 3 bases not matched to a gene.

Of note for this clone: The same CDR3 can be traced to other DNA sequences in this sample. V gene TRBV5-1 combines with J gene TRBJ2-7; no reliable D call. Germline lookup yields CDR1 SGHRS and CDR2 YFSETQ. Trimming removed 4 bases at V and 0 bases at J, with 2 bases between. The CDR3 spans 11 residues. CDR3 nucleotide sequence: TGCGCCAGCAGCCCCTCCTACGAGCAGTACTTC. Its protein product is CASSPSYEQYF.

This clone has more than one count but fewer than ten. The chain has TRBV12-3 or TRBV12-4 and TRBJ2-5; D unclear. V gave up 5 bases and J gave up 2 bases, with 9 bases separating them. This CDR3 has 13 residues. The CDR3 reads CASSPALQETQYF. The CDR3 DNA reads TGTGCCAGCAGTCCAGCTTTGCAAGAGACCCAGTACTTC.

The CDR3 sequence is CASMGEGAGYTF. CDR3 DNA: TGCGCCAGCATGGGCGAAGGTGCTGGCTACACCTTC. The genes are TRBV5-1 and TRBJ1-2; D gene uncertain. Germline loops: CDR1 SGHRS, CDR2 YFSETQ. CDR3 length equals 12 residues. Trimming pared 6 bases from V and 7 bases from J, leaving 13 bases between.

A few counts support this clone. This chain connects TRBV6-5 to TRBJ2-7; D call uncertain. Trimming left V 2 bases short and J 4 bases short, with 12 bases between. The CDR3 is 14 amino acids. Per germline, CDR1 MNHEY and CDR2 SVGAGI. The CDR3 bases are TGTGCCAGCAGTTACGCGTCGGAAGGGTACGAGCAGTACTTC. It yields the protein CASSYASEGYEQYF.

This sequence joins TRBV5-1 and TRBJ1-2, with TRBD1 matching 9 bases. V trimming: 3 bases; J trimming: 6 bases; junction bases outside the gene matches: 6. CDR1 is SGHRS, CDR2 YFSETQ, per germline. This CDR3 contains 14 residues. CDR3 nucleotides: TGCGCCAGCAGCTCGATGGACAGGGGCGATGGCTACACCTTC. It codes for CASSSMDRGDGYTF.

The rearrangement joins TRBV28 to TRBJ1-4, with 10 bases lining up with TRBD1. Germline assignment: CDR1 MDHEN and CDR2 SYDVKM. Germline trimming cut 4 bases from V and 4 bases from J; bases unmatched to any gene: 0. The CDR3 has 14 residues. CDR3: CASSWTGGNEKLFF. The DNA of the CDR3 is TGTGCCAGCAGTTGGACAGGGGGTAATGAAAAACTGTTTTTT.

CDR3: CASSQGLAGGTDTQYF. CDR3 bases: TGTGCCAGCAGTCAGGGACTAGCGGGAGGTACAGATACGCAGTATTTT. V usage is TRBV6-4 and J usage is TRBJ2-3; 15 bases map to TRBD2. Trimming cost V 5 bases and J 3 bases; bases outside gene matches: 3. CDR3 size: 16 residues. The germline CDR1 and CDR2 sequences are MRHNA and SNTAGT.

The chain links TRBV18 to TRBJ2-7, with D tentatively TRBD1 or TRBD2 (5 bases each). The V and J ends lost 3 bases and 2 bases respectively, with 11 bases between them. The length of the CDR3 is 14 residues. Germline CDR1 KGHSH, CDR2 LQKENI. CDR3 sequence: CASSPGRATYEQYF. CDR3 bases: TGTGCCAGCTCACCGGGACGGGCTACCTACGAGCAGTACTTC. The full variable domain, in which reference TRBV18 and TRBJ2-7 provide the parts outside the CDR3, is NAGVMQNPRHLVRRRGQEARLRCSPMKGHSHVYWYRQLPEEGLKFMVYLQKENIIDESGMPKERFSAEFPKEGPSILRIQQVVRGDSAAYFCASSPGRATYEQYFGPGTRLTVT.

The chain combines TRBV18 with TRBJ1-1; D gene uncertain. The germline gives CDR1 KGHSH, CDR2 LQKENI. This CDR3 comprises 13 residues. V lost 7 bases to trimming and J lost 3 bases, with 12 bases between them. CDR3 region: CASFKAEDTEAFF. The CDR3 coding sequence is TGTGCCAGCTTCAAAGCGGAGGACACTGAAGCTTTCTTT. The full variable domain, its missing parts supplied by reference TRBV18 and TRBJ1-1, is NAGVMQNPRHLVRRRGQEARLRCSPMKGHSHVYWYRQLPEEGLKFMVYLQKENIIDESGMPKERFSAEFPKEGPSILRIQQVVRGDSAAYFCASFKAEDTEAFFGQGTRLTVV.

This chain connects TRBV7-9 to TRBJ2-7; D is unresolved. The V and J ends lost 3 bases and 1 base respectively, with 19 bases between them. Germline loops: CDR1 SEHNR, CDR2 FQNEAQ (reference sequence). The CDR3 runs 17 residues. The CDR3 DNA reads TGTGCCAGCAGCTTGGGAACAGCGAGTCTCCTTTCCTACGAGCAGTACTTC. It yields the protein CASSLGTASLLSYEQYF.

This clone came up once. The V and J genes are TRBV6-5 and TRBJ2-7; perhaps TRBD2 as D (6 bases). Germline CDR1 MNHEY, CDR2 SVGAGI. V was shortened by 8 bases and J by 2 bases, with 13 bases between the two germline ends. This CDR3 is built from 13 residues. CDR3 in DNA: TGTGCCAGCGAGGGGCGGGGAACCTACGAGCAGTACTTC. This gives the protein CASEGRGTYEQYF.

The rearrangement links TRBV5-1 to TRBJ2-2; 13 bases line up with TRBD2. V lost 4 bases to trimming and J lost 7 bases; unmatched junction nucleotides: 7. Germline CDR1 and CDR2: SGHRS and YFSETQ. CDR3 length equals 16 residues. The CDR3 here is CASSPGLAGELGELFF. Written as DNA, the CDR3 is TGCGCCAGCAGCCCCGGACTAGCGGGAGAGCTCGGGGAGCTGTTTTTT.

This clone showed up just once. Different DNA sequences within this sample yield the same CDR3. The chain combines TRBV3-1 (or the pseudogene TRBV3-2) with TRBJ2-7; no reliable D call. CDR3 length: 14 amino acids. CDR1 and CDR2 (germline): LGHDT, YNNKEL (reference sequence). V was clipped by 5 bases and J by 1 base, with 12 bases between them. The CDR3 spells CASSSRTNSYEQYF. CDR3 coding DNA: TGTGCCAGCAGCTCCCGGACGAATTCCTACGAGCAGTACTTC.

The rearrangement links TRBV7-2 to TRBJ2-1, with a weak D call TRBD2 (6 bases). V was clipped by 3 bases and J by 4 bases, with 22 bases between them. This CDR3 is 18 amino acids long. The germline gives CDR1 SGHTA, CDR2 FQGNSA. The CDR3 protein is CASSLGTSTSGLYNEQFF. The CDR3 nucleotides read TGTGCCAGCAGCTTGGGGACTTCCACCAGCGGCCTATACAATGAGCAGTTCTTC.

CDR3 DNA: TGTGCCAGCAACCGAGTGGCGGGGGATGAGCAGTACTTC. Translated: CASNRVAGDEQYF. The V and J genes are TRBV7-2 and TRBJ2-7; 7 bases agree with TRBD2. This CDR3 contains 13 residues. The junction had 10 bases not matched to a gene; V was cut back by 7 bases and J by 7 bases. Germline V gene lookup returns CDR1 SGHTA and CDR2 FQGNSA.

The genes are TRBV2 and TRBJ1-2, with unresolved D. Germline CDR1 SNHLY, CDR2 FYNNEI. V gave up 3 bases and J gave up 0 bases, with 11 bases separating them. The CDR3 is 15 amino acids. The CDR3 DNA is TGTGCCAGCAGTGATTGGGGAGGAGCTAACTATGGCTACACCTTC. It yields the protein CASSDWGGANYGYTF.

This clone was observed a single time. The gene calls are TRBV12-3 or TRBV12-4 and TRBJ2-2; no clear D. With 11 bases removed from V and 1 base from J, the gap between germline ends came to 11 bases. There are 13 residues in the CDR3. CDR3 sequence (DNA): TGTGCCTTGGCTCTCCGGAACACCGGGGAGCTGTTTTTT. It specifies CALALRNTGELFF.

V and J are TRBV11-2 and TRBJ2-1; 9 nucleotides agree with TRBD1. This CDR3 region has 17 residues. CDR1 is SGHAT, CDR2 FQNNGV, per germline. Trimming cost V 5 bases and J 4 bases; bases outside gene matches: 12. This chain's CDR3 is CASSTPLTGGVYNEQFF. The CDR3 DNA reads TGTGCCAGCAGCACACCCCTGACAGGGGGGGTATACAATGAGCAGTTCTTC.